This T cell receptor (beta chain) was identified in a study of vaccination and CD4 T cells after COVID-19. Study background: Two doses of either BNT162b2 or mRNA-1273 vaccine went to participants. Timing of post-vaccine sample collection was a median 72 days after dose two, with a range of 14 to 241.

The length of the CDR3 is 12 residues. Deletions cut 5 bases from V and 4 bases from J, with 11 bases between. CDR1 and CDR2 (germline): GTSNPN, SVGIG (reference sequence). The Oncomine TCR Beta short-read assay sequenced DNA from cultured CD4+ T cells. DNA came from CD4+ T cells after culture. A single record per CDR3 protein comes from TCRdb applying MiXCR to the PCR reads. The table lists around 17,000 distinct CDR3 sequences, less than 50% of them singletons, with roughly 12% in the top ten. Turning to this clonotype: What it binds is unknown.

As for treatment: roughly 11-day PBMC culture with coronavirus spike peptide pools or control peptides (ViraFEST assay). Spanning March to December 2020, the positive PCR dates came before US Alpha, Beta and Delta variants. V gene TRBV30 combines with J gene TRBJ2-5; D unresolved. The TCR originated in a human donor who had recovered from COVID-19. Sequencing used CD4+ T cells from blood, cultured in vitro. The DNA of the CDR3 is TGTGCCTGGGCCTTGGTTGGAGAGACCCAGTACTTC. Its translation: CAWALVGETQYF.